This T cell receptor beta chain appears in the sequencing data of a study of shared clonotypes between healthy human individuals. Study-wide background: For every donor, three CD4 naive, three CD4 memory, two CD8 naive and one CD8 memory plates were used.

Each cell subset's genomic DNA was divided evenly among several immunoSEQ plates. The assay was immunoSEQ multiplex PCR, and TCRdb's table has in-frame clones only and misses some. The profile shows some 2.1 million clones, roughly 94% of them singletons. The germline V gene encodes CDR1 SQVTM and CDR2 ANQGSEA. The ends were cut back, 2 bases at V and 6 bases at J, with 16 bases in the middle. CDR3 length equals 15 residues. Naive CD8 cells lacked CD45RO and underwent positive selection for CCR7, leaving out terminally differentiated effector memory CD45RA+ cells. The V and J genes are TRBV29-1 and TRBJ2-2, with TRBD2 as a possible D gene (5 bases). The sequence was obtained from a young man in good health. Sequencing was carried out using naive CD8+ T cells sorted from blood. CDR3 nucleotides: TGCAGCGTTGAATTTCCTAGCTACAGAGCCGGGGAGCTGTTTTTT. Protein sequence: CSVEFPSYRAGELFF.